This section outlines one TCR beta chain sequence together with its context. Its antigen is as yet unknown. The data derive from a study of T cell responses to AZD1222 COVID-19 vaccine. Points from the study as a whole: In all cases, repertoires were sampled only after the peak T cell response. Just a handful of AZD1222 recipients were seropositive at baseline. White British people made up most donors, females outnumbered males, and clonal diversity was possibly underestimated.

The V gene end was trimmed by 3 bases and the J gene end by 2 bases; junction bases not matched to a gene: 10. Germline V gene lookup returns CDR1 DFQATT and CDR2 SNEGSKA (reference sequence). The CDR3 consists of 17 residues. TCRdb keeps only in-frame clones here, not all; method: immunoSEQ multiplex PCR. This sample has 100,000 or so clones, with approximately 90% found just once. V usage is TRBV20-1 and J usage is TRBJ2-1; 10 bases align to TRBD2. The material sequenced was peripheral blood, taken 28 days after the second AZD1222 dose. The sequence was obtained from an adult who received the AZD1222 COVID-19 vaccine. As DNA, the CDR3 is TGCAGTGCTAGTAGGCTAGCGGGGGCCACCCCCTACAATGAGCAGTTCTTC. Translating it yields CSASRLAGATPYNEQFF.